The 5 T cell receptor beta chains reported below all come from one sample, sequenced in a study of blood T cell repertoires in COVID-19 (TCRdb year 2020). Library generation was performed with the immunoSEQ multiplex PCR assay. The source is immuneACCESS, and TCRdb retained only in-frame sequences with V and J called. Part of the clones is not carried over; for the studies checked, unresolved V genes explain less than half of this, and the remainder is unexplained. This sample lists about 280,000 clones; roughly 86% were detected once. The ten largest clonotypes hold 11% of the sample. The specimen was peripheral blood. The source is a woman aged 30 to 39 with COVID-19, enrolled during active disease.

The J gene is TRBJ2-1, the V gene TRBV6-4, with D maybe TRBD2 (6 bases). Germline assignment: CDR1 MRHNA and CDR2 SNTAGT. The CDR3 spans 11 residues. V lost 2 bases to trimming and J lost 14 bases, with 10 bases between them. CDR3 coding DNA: TGTGCCAGCAGTGACGGTTGGGGGGAGTTCTTC. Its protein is CASSDGWGEFF.

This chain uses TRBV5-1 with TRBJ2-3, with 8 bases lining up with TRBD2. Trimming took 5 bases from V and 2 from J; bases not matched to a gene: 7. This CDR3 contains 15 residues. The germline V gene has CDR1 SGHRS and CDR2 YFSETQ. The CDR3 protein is CASSFSGDHTDTQYF. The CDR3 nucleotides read TGCGCCAGCAGTTTTAGCGGGGACCACACAGATACGCAGTATTTT.

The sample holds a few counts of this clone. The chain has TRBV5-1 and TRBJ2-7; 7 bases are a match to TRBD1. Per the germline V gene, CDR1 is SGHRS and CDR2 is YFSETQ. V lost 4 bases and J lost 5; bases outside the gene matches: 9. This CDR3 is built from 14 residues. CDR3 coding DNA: TGCGCCAGCAGCCCACCATCGACAGGGAACGAGCAGTACTTC. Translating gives CASSPPSTGNEQYF.

The CDR3 reads CASQGAMNTEAFF. CDR3 bases: TGCGCCAGCCAGGGGGCTATGAACACTGAAGCTTTCTTT. The V and J genes are TRBV4-1 and TRBJ1-1; 8 bases map to TRBD1. V lost 8 bases and J lost 0; bases outside the gene matches: 2. The germline V gene has CDR1 MGHRA and CDR2 YSYEKL. The CDR3 has 13 amino acids.

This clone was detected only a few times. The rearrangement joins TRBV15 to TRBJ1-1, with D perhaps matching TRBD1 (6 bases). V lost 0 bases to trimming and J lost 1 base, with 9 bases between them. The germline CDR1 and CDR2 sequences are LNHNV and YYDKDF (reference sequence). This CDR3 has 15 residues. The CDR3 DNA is TGTGCCACCAGCAGAGACGGCAGGGGGAACACTGAAGCTTTCTTT. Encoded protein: CATSRDGRGNTEAFF.